This TCR beta chain was profiled in a study of human T cells and chemical hapten exposure. Trimming pared 8 bases from V and 3 bases from J, leaving 17 bases between. This CDR3 comprises 14 residues. The V gene's germline CDR1 is DFQATT and CDR2 SNEGSKA (reference sequence). Time point in this sample: pre-sensitization, week 0. Indicated treatment: therapeutic diphenylcyclopropenone sensitization with weekly scalp DPC. TCRdb re-called the RACE reads through MiXCR, storing one row per CDR3 protein. The data hold around 380,000 distinct CDR3 sequences, with 4.5% to 5.5% observed a single time. This clonotype occurred many times.

The genes are TRBV20-1 and TRBJ2-1; no clear D gene. The receptor comes from a young woman with alopecia areata. Some clones in this sample may be carry-over from other donors' samples. Material: whole blood, obtained in connection with sensitization to the hapten diphenylcyclopropenone (DPC). The CDR3 coding sequence is TGCAGTCCACAGAACACCCGTAACTACAATGAGCAGTTCTTC. Its protein is CSPQNTRNYNEQFF.